The 5 T cell receptor beta chains in this list originate from one sample, sequenced in a study of T-cell reconstitution after alpha-beta-depleted transplantation in children. The authors prepared the TCRbeta library with unique molecular identifiers. TCRdb passed the PCR reads through MiXCR, listing each CDR3 protein once. The table includes approximately 220,000 distinct CDR3 sequences, around a sixth detected once. The sequences come from PBMCs, mostly from graft donor cells, collected 360 days after TCRalphabeta/CD19-depleted stem cell transplant. These receptors all stem from a male patient aged 2-15 years who had a stem cell transplant for acute lymphoblastic leukemia, so the T cells may come from the graft donor.

This clonotype was seen only a few times. The chain uses TRBV5-1 and TRBJ2-7, with TRBD1 as a possible D gene (6 bases). Trimming shortened V by 4 bases and J by 3 bases, and 14 bases separated the two germline ends. This CDR3 is 14 amino acids long. Germline V CDR1 and CDR2: SGHRS, YFSETQ. The CDR3 nucleotides are TGCGCCAGCAGCCCCCAGGGGAATTACTACGAGCAGTACTTC. It codes for CASSPQGNYYEQYF.

This clonotype was seen more than once but under ten times. The chain joins TRBV6-1 to TRBJ1-1; the match to TRBD1 covers 7 bases. The CDR3 loop spans 14 amino acids. V was pared by 6 bases and J by 2 bases, with 6 bases of the junction left unmatched. Germline V gene data show CDR1 as MNHNS and CDR2 as SASEGT. Written as DNA, the CDR3 is TGTGCCAGCAGCCTACAGGGGAGTAACACTGAAGCTTTCTTT. Amino acids: CASSLQGSNTEAFF.

The table lists this clonotype with a few counts. This chain links TRBV10-3 with TRBJ1-5; D remains unclear. Trimming pared 3 bases from V and 2 bases from J, leaving 20 bases between. From germline, CDR1 is ENHRY and CDR2 SYGVKD. This CDR3 is 18 amino acids long. CDR3 region: CAISEWAALWYGNQPQHF. CDR3 DNA sequence: TGTGCCATCAGTGAATGGGCCGCTCTTTGGTACGGCAATCAGCCCCAGCATTTT.

This clonotype has only a few counts. This chain joins TRBV12-3 or TRBV12-4 and TRBJ2-1; 10 bases line up with TRBD1. The junction had 9 bases not matched to a gene; V was cut back by 5 bases and J by 5 bases. This CDR3 comprises 16 residues. In DNA form, the CDR3 reads TGTGCCAGCAGTCAATTAACGGGACAGGGGCACAATGAGCAGTTCTTC. It encodes CASSQLTGQGHNEQFF.

The V gene is TRBV3-1, the J gene TRBJ2-5, with TRBD2 as a possible D gene (7 bases). The CDR3 covers 16 residues. Germline assignment: CDR1 LGHDT and CDR2 YNNKEL (reference sequence). V lost 1 base and J lost 3, with 15 bases in between. Here the CDR3 DNA reads TGTGCCAGCAGCCAAGTTGTTGGGGGGGCGAAAGAGACCCAGTACTTC. This gives the protein CASSQVVGGAKETQYF.